The rows below give T cell receptor beta chains drawn from one sample of a study of T cell changes during pregnancy in multiple sclerosis. Profiling relied on immunoSEQ multiplex PCR, and the TCRdb table lists in-frame clones only, not all of them. The data contain 65,000 to 85,000 clones, around 92% of them singletons. This specimen was peripheral blood, taken after pregnancy. These receptors were obtained from a female donor with multiple sclerosis, enrolled in a pregnancy study. Each CDR3 is given with its conserved first and last residue. The order of the fields is J gene, D gene, V gene, clone size, CDR3 protein, CDR3 DNA. A D gene is named only where the DNA matches it firmly. A clone size is listed for some rows: how often the clone was seen (once, few, many), or a class if it is expanded.

TRBJ2-3 | . | TRBV27 | . | CASSLIGRPATDTQYF | TGTGCCAGCAGTTTAATTGGGAGACCGGCCACAGATACGCAGTATTTT
TRBJ1-2 | . | TRBV19 | once | CASSIRDYGYTF | TGTGCCAGTAGTATCCGAGACTATGGCTACACCTTC
TRBJ2-7 | . | TRBV5-4 | . | CASTFLIVCQGAQYF | TGTGCCAGCACCTTCCTAATAGTCTGTCAAGGGGCTCAGTACTTC
TRBJ2-7 | TRBD2 | TRBV5-4 | few | CASSLGGTSASYEQYF | TGTGCCAGCAGCTTGGGAGGGACTAGCGCATCCTACGAGCAGTACTTC
TRBJ1-3 | . | TRBV6-4 | . | CASSENGNIGNTIYF | TGTGCCAGCAGTGAAAACGGGAATATAGGAAACACCATATATTTT
TRBJ2-3 | TRBD2 | TRBV9 | . | CASSVASSGGPSTDTQYF | TGTGCCAGCAGCGTAGCCTCTAGCGGGGGACCTAGCACAGATACGCAGTATTTT
TRBJ1-1 | . | TRBV9 | . | CASSAPGGVRTEAFF | TGTGCCAGCAGCGCCCCTGGGGGGGTGCGGACTGAAGCTTTCTTT
TRBJ1-1 | . | TRBV19 | . | CASSPGTKTEAFF | TGTGCCAGTAGTCCCGGGACAAAGACTGAAGCTTTCTTT
TRBJ1-1 | . | TRBV30 | . | CAWSVRWQGQSNTEAFF | TGTGCCTGGAGTGTTCGGTGGCAGGGTCAGTCGAACACTGAAGCTTTCTTT
TRBJ1-1 | TRBD1 | TRBV27 | . | CASSPQGVGTEAFF | TGTGCCAGCAGTCCCCAGGGGGTAGGGACTGAAGCTTTCTTT
TRBJ1-5 | . | TRBV29-1 | . | CSVGGGHDQPQHF | TGCAGCGTTGGTGGGGGACACGATCAGCCCCAGCATTTT
TRBJ1-4 | TRBD1 | TRBV6-1 | . | CASSEGQGQGNEKLFF | TGTGCCAGCAGTGAGGGACAGGGGCAGGGTAATGAAAAACTGTTTTTT
TRBJ2-5 | TRBD1 | TRBV27 | . | CASSPWDRAGTQYF | TGTGCCAGCAGCCCTTGGGACAGGGCGGGGACCCAGTACTTC
TRBJ2-7 | . | TRBV9 | . | CASSPRDTSSYEQYF | TGTGCCAGCAGCCCCCGGGACACAAGCTCCTACGAGCAGTACTTC
TRBJ2-3 | . | TRBV10-3 | . | CAIRGANTDTQYF | TGTGCCATCAGGGGGGCCAACACAGATACGCAGTATTTT
TRBJ2-5 | . | TRBV5-4 | . | CASSVNLNQGGETQYF | TGTGCCAGCAGCGTCAACCTAAACCAGGGGGGAGAGACCCAGTACTTC
TRBJ1-1 | TRBD1 | TRBV19 | . | CASTPGQRNTEAFF | TGTGCCAGTACCCCGGGACAGAGGAACACTGAAGCTTTCTTT
TRBJ2-2 | . | TRBV19 | . | CASSMITGSGELFF | TGTGCCAGTAGTATGATTACAGGGTCCGGGGAGCTGTTTTTT
TRBJ2-2 | . | TRBV4-1 | . | CASSRIPQEANTGELFF | TGCGCCAGCAGCCGAATCCCTCAGGAGGCGAACACCGGGGAGCTGTTTTTT
TRBJ1-1 | TRBD1 | TRBV7-2 | . | CASSTGQEIRIEEAFF | TGTGCCAGCAGCACCGGACAGGAAATCAGGATAGAGGAAGCTTTCTTT
TRBJ2-1 | . | TRBV4-1 | . | CASSPGAGLPSYNEQFF | TGCGCCAGCAGCCCGGGTGCAGGGCTCCCTTCCTACAATGAGCAGTTCTTC
TRBJ1-2 | . | TRBV27 | . | CASSLGEAYGYTF | TGTGCCAGCAGTTTAGGGGAGGCCTATGGCTACACCTTC
TRBJ1-5 | . | TRBV18 | few | CASSPSDQPQHF | TGTGCCAGCTCCCCGAGTGATCAGCCCCAGCATTTT
TRBJ2-7 | . | TRBV6-5 | . | CASSSYYEQYF | TGTGCCAGCAGTTCCTACTACGAGCAGTACTTC
TRBJ2-5 | . | TRBV7-2 | . | CASSTLQGETQYF | TGTGCCAGCAGCACGCTACAGGGCGAGACCCAGTACTTC
TRBJ1-1 | TRBD1 | TRBV12-5 | once | CASGLVDRDEAFF | TGTGCTAGTGGTTTGGTCGACAGGGATGAGGCTTTCTTT
TRBJ2-2 | . | TRBV6-4 | once | CASSPGYGGELFF | TGTGCCAGCAGTCCAGGGTATGGCGGGGAGCTGTTTTTT
TRBJ1-2 | TRBD1 | TRBV19 | . | CASKGTGSQYGYTF | TGTGCCAGTAAAGGGACAGGGTCCCAATATGGCTACACCTTC
TRBJ2-7 | . | TRBV5-1 | . | CASSPERPSYEQYF | TGCGCCAGCTCACCTGAGCGGCCGTCCTACGAGCAGTACTTC
TRBJ2-7 | . | TRBV5-1 | once | CASSLYSNYEQYF | TGCGCCAGCAGCTTGTACTCGAACTACGAGCAGTACTTC
TRBJ2-7 | . | TRBV21-1 | . | CANNSYGLAGSTYEQYF | TGTGCCAACAACTCTTACGGACTAGCGGGCTCGACCTACGAGCAGTACTTC
TRBJ1-5 | . | TRBV7-9 | . | CASSKGVDQPQHF | TGTGCCAGCAGCAAAGGGGTAGATCAGCCCCAGCATTTT
TRBJ2-2 | . | TRBV19 | . | CASSPTGGTGELFF | TGTGCCAGTAGTCCCACCGGCGGGACCGGGGAGCTGTTTTTT
TRBJ2-7 | TRBD2 | TRBV7-7 | . | CASSPDPGTTYEQYF | TGTGCTAGCAGCCCTGACCCCGGGACTACTTACGAGCAGTACTTC
TRBJ2-2 | TRBD2 | TRBV11-2 | . | CASSSTSGTSATGELFF | TGTGCCAGCAGCTCTACCTCCGGGACTAGCGCCACCGGGGAGCTGTTTTTT
TRBJ2-7 | . | TRBV18 | . | CASSPGSQGHYEQYF | TGTGCCAGCTCACCCGGCTCTCAGGGACACTACGAGCAGTACTTC
TRBJ2-2 | TRBD2 | TRBV7-9 | . | CASSPSPGLAGVKAGELFF | TGTGCCAGCAGCCCTTCCCCGGGACTAGCGGGAGTTAAGGCCGGGGAGCTGTTTTTT
TRBJ2-2 | TRBD2 | TRBV9 | once | CASSWTSGRKGGELFF | TGTGCCAGCAGCTGGACTAGCGGGAGGAAAGGCGGGGAGCTGTTTTTT
TRBJ1-5 | . | TRBV19 | . | CASSMGHYSNQPQHF | TGTGCCAGTAGTATGGGACACTATAGCAATCAGCCCCAGCATTTT
TRBJ2-1 | TRBD2 | TRBV7-9 | . | CASSGTSGSYNEQFF | TGTGCCAGCAGCGGGACTAGCGGGAGCTACAATGAGCAGTTCTTC
TRBJ2-3 | . | TRBV4-2 | once | CASSPALETDTQYF | TGTGCCAGCAGCCCCGCCCTGGAGACAGATACGCAGTATTTT
TRBJ2-7 | TRBD1 | TRBV28 | . | CASSLAWTGYYEQYF | TGTGCCAGCAGTTTGGCGTGGACAGGTTACTACGAGCAGTACTTC
TRBJ1-4 | TRBD1 | TRBV5-1 | . | CASSPRTGIGRVFF | TGCGCCAGCAGCCCTAGGACAGGGATTGGGAGGGTGTTTTTT
TRBJ2-2 | TRBD1 | TRBV10-1 | . | CASREAGTGVTGELFF | TGCGCCAGCAGAGAGGCCGGGACAGGGGTTACCGGGGAGCTGTTTTTT
TRBJ2-3 | TRBD1 | TRBV28 | once | CASSSTTGGTDTQYF | TGTGCCAGCAGTTCTACGACAGGGGGGACAGATACGCAGTATTTT
TRBJ2-7 | TRBD2 | TRBV19 | . | CASSSGTRLNEQYF | TGTGCCAGTAGTAGTGGGACTAGACTCAACGAGCAGTACTTC
TRBJ1-2 | . | TRBV5-1 | . | CASSLAGGDLGYGYTF | TGCGCCAGCAGCTTGGCCGGTGGAGATTTGGGCTATGGCTACACCTTC
TRBJ1-2 | . | TRBV6-6 | . | CASSLQGSRGYTF | TGTGCCAGCAGTCTACAGGGTTCTCGCGGCTACACCTTC